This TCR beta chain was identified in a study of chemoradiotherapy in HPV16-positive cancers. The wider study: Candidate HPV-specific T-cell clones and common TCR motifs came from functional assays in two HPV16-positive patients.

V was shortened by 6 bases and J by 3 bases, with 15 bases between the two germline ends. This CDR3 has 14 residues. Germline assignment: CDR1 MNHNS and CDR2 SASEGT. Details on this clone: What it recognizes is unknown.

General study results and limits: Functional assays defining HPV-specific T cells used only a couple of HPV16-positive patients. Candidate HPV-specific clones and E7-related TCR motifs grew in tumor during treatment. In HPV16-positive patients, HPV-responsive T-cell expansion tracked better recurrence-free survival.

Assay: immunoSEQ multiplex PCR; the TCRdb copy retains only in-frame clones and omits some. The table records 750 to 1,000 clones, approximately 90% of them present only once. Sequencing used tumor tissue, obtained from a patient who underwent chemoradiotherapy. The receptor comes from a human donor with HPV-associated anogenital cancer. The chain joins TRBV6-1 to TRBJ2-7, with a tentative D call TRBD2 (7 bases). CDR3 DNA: TGTGCCAGCAGACAGGGAGGGGGTGTCTACGAGCAGTACTTC. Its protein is CASRQGGGVYEQYF.